This record looks at one T cell receptor (beta chain) sequence and its context. Antigen unknown. This specimen comes from a study of T cells after yellow fever vaccination. Study-wide findings and caveats: Among all clonotypes, a small share was observed in both CD4 and CD8 compartments.

Researchers made TCR cDNA using 5'RACE template switching, and this step added a universal primer site and UMIs. TCRdb re-called the 5' RACE reads with MiXCR, one entry per CDR3 protein. The sample gives approximately 340,000 distinct CDR3 sequences, over 8% of which show up once; over 15% is in the top ten. With 4 bases clipped from V and 4 bases from J, the junction kept 9 bases outside the gene matches. Germline V lookup: CDR1 SGHTA, CDR2 FQGNSA. CDR3 length equals 15 residues. Sequencing used PBMCs, obtained on the day of the first yellow fever vaccination. The TCR comes from a man aged 18 to 30 who received the YFV17D yellow fever vaccine. The chain is built from TRBV7-2 and TRBJ2-5; 7 bases are shared with TRBD2. For the CDR3, the DNA is TGTGCCAGCAGCTCCCGCCCGGGGAGGGGAGAGACCCAGTACTTC. This translates into CASSSRPGRGETQYF.